This record looks at one T cell receptor (beta chain) sequence and its context. Its antigen remains unidentified. These data originate in a study of cytomegalovirus exposure and HLA in healthy donors. Whole-study results and caveats: For most TCR sequences rarity was the rule, although some public TCRs occurred in many donors.

Trimming removed 8 bases from V and 6 bases from J, with 17 bases in between. The V gene's germline CDR1 is SQVTM and CDR2 ANQGSEA. CDR3 length equals 12 residues. Assay used: immunoSEQ multiplex PCR; TCRdb lists only in-frame clones, some missing. Altogether some 98,000 clones are present, approximately 88% being singletons, with the ten largest covering 3.5% to 5%. The origin of this receptor is a woman in her 30s in good health and CMV-seronegative. V is TRBV29-1 and J is TRBJ2-7, with a possible D match to TRBD1 (8 bases). Sequenced input: PBMCs. The DNA of the CDR3 is TGCAGCCTACGACAGGGGAGGGGCGAGCAGTACTTC. The encoded protein is CSLRQGRGEQYF.